This T cell receptor (beta chain) was found in a study of blood T cell repertoires in COVID-19. Across the study: From the United States, Italy and Spain came samples of acute and convalescent COVID-19.

Authors' processing steps: Amplification of reference gene primers provided the estimated nucleated cell counts. Data came from immunoSEQ multiplex PCR; TCRdb stores just in-frame clones and leaves some out. V, J and clone size derive from that table, while D and trimming were established from the DNA sequence. This table has approximately 120,000 clones, 65% to 90% appearing once. The receptor comes from a woman older than 75 with acute or convalescent COVID-19. Sequencing was performed on peripheral blood.

CDR3: CASTFSGGGYGYTF. DNA for the CDR3: TGTGCCAGCACATTTTCCGGCGGGGGCTATGGCTACACCTTC. The chain couples TRBV28 to TRBJ1-2; D is perhaps TRBD1 (5 bases). The CDR3 loop spans 14 amino acids. Germline assignment: CDR1 MDHEN and CDR2 SYDVKM. Trimming shortened V by 7 bases and J by 4 bases, and 16 bases separated the two germline ends.